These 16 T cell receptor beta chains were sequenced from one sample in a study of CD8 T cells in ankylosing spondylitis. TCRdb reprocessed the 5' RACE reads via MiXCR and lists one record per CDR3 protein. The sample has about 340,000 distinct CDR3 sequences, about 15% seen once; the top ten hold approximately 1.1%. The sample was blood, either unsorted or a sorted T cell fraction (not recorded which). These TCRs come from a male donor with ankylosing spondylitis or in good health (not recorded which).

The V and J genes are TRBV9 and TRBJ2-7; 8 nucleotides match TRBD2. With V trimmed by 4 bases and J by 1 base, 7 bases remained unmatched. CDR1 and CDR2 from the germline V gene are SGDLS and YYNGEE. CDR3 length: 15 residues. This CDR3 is CASSPGGGLSYEQYF. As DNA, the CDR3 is TGTGCCAGCAGCCCGGGAGGGGGGCTTTCCTACGAGCAGTACTTC. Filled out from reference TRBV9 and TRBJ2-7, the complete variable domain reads DSGVTQTPKHLITATGQRVTLRCSPRSGDLSVYWYQQSLDQGLQFLIQYYNGEERAKGNILERFSAQQFPDLHSELNLSSLELGDSALYFCASSPGGGLSYEQYFGPGTRLTVT.

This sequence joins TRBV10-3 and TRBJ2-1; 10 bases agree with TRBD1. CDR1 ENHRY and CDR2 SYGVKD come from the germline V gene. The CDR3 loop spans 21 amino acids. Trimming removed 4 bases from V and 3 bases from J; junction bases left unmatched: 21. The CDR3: CAISGGTGAKSSPAFYNEQFF. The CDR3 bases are TGTGCCATCAGTGGAGGGACAGGGGCAAAGTCCTCACCCGCCTTCTACAATGAGCAGTTCTTC.

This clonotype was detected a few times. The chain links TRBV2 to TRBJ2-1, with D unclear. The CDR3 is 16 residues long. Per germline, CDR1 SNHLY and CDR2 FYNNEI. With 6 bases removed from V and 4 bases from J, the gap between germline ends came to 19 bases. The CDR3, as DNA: TGTGCCAGCAGACCGAACTCCGCCTCCTGGTACAATGAGCAGTTCTTC. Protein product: CASRPNSASWYNEQFF.

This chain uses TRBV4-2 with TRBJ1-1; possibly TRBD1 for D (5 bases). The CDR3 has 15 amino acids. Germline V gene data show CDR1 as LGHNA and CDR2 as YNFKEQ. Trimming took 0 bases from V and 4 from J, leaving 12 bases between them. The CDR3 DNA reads TGTGCCAGCAGCCAAGAGGCAGGGAGAGGCACTGAAGCTTTCTTT. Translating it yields CASSQEAGRGTEAFF.

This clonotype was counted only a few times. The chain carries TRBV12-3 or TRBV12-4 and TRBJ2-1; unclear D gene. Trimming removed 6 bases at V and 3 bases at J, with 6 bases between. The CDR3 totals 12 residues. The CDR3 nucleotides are TGTGCCAGCAGCCGCAACTACAATGAGCAGTTCTTC. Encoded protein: CASSRNYNEQFF.

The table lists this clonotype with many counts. The CDR3 here is CASRGVVPGSGELFF. CDR3 DNA: TGTGCCAGCAGAGGCGTAGTCCCAGGGTCCGGGGAGCTGTTTTTT. The chain has TRBV12-3 or TRBV12-4 and TRBJ2-2, with D perhaps TRBD1 (5 bases). The CDR3 consists of 15 residues. V was cut by 6 bases and J by 6 bases, with 17 bases left in between.

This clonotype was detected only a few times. CDR3 nucleotide sequence: TGTGCCAGCAGCTTAGTTTGGACAGATACGCAGTATTTT. This gives the protein CASSLVWTDTQYF. This chain links TRBV7-2 with TRBJ2-3; D not certain. The germline CDR1 and CDR2 sequences are SGHTA and FQGNSA. CDR3 length equals 13 residues. V lost 1 base and J 3 bases, leaving 5 bases between the germline ends.

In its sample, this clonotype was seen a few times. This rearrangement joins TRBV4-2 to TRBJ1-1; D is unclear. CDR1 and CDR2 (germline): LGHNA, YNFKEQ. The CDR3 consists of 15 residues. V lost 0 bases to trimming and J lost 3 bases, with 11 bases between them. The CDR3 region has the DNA TGTGCCAGCAGCCAAGATCGTTACCGTGACACTGAAGCTTTCTTT. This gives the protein CASSQDRYRDTEAFF.

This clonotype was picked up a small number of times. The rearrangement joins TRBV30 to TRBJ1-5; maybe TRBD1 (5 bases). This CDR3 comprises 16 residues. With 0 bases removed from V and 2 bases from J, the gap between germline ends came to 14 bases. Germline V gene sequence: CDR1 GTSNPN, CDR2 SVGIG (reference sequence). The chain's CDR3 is CAWSVGYGAGNQPQHF. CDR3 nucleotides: TGTGCCTGGAGTGTAGGCTACGGGGCGGGCAATCAGCCCCAGCATTTT. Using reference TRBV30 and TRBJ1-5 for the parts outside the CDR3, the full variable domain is SQTIHQWPATLVQPVGSPLSLECTVEGTSNPNLYWYRQAAGRGLQLLFYSVGIGQISSEVPQNLSASRPQDRQFILSSKKLLLSDSGFYLCAWSVGYGAGNQPQHFGDGTRLSIL.

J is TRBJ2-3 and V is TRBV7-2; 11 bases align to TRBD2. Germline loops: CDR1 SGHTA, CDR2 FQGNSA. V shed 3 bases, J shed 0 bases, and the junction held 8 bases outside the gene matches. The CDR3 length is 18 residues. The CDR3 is CASSLRLAGGASTDTQYF. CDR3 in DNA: TGTGCCAGCAGCTTGCGGCTAGCGGGAGGCGCTAGCACAGATACGCAGTATTTT.

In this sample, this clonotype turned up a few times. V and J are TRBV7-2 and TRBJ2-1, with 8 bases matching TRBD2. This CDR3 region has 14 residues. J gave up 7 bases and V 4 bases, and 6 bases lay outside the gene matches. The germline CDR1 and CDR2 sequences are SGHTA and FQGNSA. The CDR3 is CASSSQRGTNEQFF. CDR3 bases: TGTGCCAGCAGCTCTCAGCGGGGGACGAATGAGCAGTTCTTC.

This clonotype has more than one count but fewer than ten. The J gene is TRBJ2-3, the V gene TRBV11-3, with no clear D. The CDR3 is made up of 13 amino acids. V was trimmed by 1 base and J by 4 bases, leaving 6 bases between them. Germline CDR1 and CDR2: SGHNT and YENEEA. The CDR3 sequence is CASSLGLSDTQYF. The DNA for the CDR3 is TGTGCCAGCAGCTTAGGCTTATCAGATACGCAGTATTTT.

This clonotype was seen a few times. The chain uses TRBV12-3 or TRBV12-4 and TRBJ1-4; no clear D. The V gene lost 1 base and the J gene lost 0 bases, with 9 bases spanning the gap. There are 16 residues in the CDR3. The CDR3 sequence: CASSLGERPTNEKLFF. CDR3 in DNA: TGTGCCAGCAGTTTAGGGGAGAGGCCAACTAATGAAAAACTGTTTTTT.

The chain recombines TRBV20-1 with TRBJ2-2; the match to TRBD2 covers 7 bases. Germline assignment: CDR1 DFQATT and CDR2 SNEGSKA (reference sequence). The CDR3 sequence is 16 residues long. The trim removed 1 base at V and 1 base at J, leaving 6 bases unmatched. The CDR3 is CSARGLAEKNTGELFF. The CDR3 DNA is TGCAGTGCTAGAGGCCTAGCGGAAAAGAACACCGGGGAGCTGTTTTTT.

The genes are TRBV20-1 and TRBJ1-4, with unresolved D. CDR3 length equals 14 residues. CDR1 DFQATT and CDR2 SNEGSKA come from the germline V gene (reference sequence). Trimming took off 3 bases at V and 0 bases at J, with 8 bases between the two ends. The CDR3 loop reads CSASSGSTNEKLFF. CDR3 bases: TGCAGTGCTAGTTCAGGATCAACTAATGAAAAACTGTTTTTT.

CDR3 amino acids: CASSQDEGDTRDGYTF. Here the CDR3 DNA reads TGTGCCAGCAGCCAAGATGAAGGGGATACTAGAGATGGCTACACCTTC. This chain links TRBV4-2 with TRBJ1-2; D may be TRBD1 (5 bases). Trimming stripped 0 bases from V and 6 bases from J, with 17 bases between. CDR3 size: 16 residues. Germline loops: CDR1 LGHNA, CDR2 YNFKEQ.